This passage covers 30 T cell receptor beta chains from one sample sequenced in a study of blood T cells in healthy people across ages. The authors ran a second PCR of about 6 to 11 cycles using a sample-barcoded 5' primer and a J-beta primer mix. TCRdb processed the 5' RACE reads anew with MiXCR; each CDR3 protein has one entry. The repertoire holds roughly 860,000 distinct CDR3 sequences, with approximately 65% as singletons. Sequencing was performed on blood. These receptor sequences come from a man aged 25 to 40 in good health.

This chain links TRBV27 with TRBJ2-6; TRBD1 matches at 11 bases. This CDR3 is built from 18 residues. Germline-derived CDR1 and CDR2 are MNHEY and SMNVEV (reference sequence). Trimming removed 3 bases from V and 1 base from J; junction bases left unmatched: 5. CDR3 DNA: TGTGCCAGCAGTTTGGACGGACAGGGGGCGTCTGGGGCCAACGTCCTGACTTTC. Translating it yields CASSLDGQGASGANVLTF.

This clonotype was counted only a few times. This chain uses TRBV5-1 with TRBJ2-3; no clear D. Germline CDR1 reads SGHRS; CDR2 reads YFSETQ. This CDR3 comprises 14 residues. Trimming removed 5 bases from V and 1 base from J, with 11 bases in between. The CDR3 nucleotides are TGCGCCAGCAGTTATAACGGAGGCACAGATACGCAGTATTTT. It is translated as CASSYNGGTDTQYF.

This clonotype has at least ten counts. The CDR3 bases are TGTGCCAGCAGTTTAGGGACAGGGTATACAGATACGCAGTATTTT. Translating gives CASSLGTGYTDTQYF. V gene TRBV27 combines with J gene TRBJ2-3; 9 nucleotides agree with TRBD1. The germline gives CDR1 MNHEY, CDR2 SMNVEV (reference sequence). V lost 2 bases, J lost 3 bases, and 3 bases stayed unmatched. The CDR3 consists of 15 residues.

The gene calls are TRBV7-8 and TRBJ2-5; the D gene is possibly TRBD1 (5 bases). Deletions cut 5 bases from V and 2 bases from J, with 18 bases between. The CDR3 extends over 16 amino acids. CDR1 and CDR2 (germline): SGHVS, FQNEAQ. CDR3 in DNA: TGTGCCAGCAGCGCCCCGGGCAGGGCCGCGCAAGAGACCCAGTACTTC. Its protein is CASSAPGRAAQETQYF.

The rearrangement uses TRBV4-3 and TRBJ1-1; D unclear. Germline CDR1 reads LGHNA; CDR2 reads YSLEER. V lost 3 bases to trimming and J lost 4 bases, with 15 bases between them. The CDR3 has 15 residues. In nucleotides, the CDR3 is TGCGCCAGCAGCCATGAGGCTGTAAGGGCCACTGAAGCTTTCTTT. This sequence encodes CASSHEAVRATEAFF.

The chain uses TRBV18 and TRBJ1-5, with a weak D call TRBD1 (5 bases). This CDR3 contains 16 residues. The V gene's germline CDR1 is KGHSH and CDR2 LQKENI. The V gene lost 3 bases and the J gene lost 6 bases, with 18 bases spanning the gap. CDR3 nucleotides: TGTGCCAGCTCACCTAACCCGGTGCAGGGAAGTCAGCCCCAGCATTTT. Translation: CASSPNPVQGSQPQHF.

CDR3 coding DNA: TGTGCCAGCAGCTTAGATGTCGGGTCAGGGGGCTATGGCTACACCTTC. This encodes CASSLDVGSGGYGYTF. This sequence joins TRBV7-2 and TRBJ1-2; 7 bases agree with TRBD1. V gave up 1 base and J gave up 4 bases; unmatched junction bases: 9. The CDR3 contains 16 residues. Germline loops: CDR1 SGHTA, CDR2 FQGNSA.

The gene calls are TRBV7-2 and TRBJ1-6, with TRBD1 matching 7 bases. Germline V gene sequence: CDR1 SGHTA, CDR2 FQGNSA. V lost 6 bases to trimming and J lost 18 bases; unmatched junction nucleotides: 11. CDR3 size: 12 residues. The CDR3 here is CASSRDSLTPHF. In DNA form, the CDR3 reads TGTGCCAGCAGTCGGGACAGTTTAACCCCCCACTTT.

This chain links TRBV28 with TRBJ2-7, with 7 bases fitting TRBD2. CDR3 size: 16 residues. V lost 4 bases to trimming and J lost 1 base; unmatched junction nucleotides: 10. Germline assignment: CDR1 MDHEN and CDR2 SYDVKM. The CDR3 loop reads CASSSPWDGRSYEQYF. The CDR3 nucleotides are TGTGCCAGCAGTTCGCCGTGGGACGGGAGGTCCTACGAGCAGTACTTC.

The chain has TRBV12-3 or TRBV12-4 and TRBJ2-5; no clear D. The length of the CDR3 is 15 residues. The V and J ends lost 0 bases and 2 bases respectively, with 10 bases between them. The CDR3 DNA sequence: TGTGCCAGCAGTTTAGCGCGGTGGCAGCAAGAGACCCAGTACTTC. Residues: CASSLARWQQETQYF.

This clonotype was seen at least ten times. The chain uses TRBV18 and TRBJ1-2; 7 bases fit TRBD1. CDR1 and CDR2 (germline): KGHSH, LQKENI. The CDR3 loop spans 13 amino acids. The trim removed 8 bases at V and 2 bases at J, leaving 5 bases unmatched. The chain's CDR3 is CASSPGQNYGYTF. CDR3 nucleotides: TGTGCCAGCAGCCCGGGACAGAACTATGGCTACACCTTC.

V usage is TRBV29-1 and J usage is TRBJ2-3; D is possibly TRBD1 or TRBD2 (6 bases each). V lost 0 bases to trimming and J lost 5 bases, with 12 bases between them. Germline values: CDR1 SQVTM, CDR2 ANQGSEA. The CDR3 runs 14 residues. The CDR3 is CSVEDDGGGDTQYF. The CDR3 coding sequence is TGCAGCGTTGAAGATGACGGAGGGGGAGATACGCAGTATTTT.

This clonotype was observed a few times. This chain uses TRBV10-3 with TRBJ2-7, with 7 bases fitting TRBD2. CDR3 size: 13 residues. Germline values: CDR1 ENHRY, CDR2 SYGVKD. J gave up 6 bases and V 6 bases, and 8 bases lay outside the gene matches. The DNA of the CDR3 is TGTGCCATCAGGGGGGGGGGAGTCGTCGAGCAGTACTTC. This sequence encodes CAIRGGGVVEQYF.

This clonotype was observed a few times. The chain employs TRBV3-1 and TRBJ2-7, with 7 bases fitting TRBD1. Germline lookup yields CDR1 LGHDT and CDR2 YNNKEL (reference sequence). The V segment lost 4 bases and the J segment 2 bases; nucleotides outside the gene matches: 5. CDR3 size: 14 residues. The CDR3 nucleotides are TGTGCCAGCAGCCCTGGACAGGAGACCTACGAGCAGTACTTC. Its protein product is CASSPGQETYEQYF.

This clonotype was seen a single time. The chain carries TRBV28 and TRBJ2-4, with D possibly being TRBD2 (7 bases). Germline-derived CDR1 and CDR2 are MDHEN and SYDVKM. The V end was cut by 7 bases, the J end by 11 bases, with 15 bases between. The CDR3 contains 12 residues. This CDR3 reads CASTSKGGFQYF. Written as DNA, the CDR3 is TGTGCCAGCACCTCGAAGGGGGGGTTTCAGTACTTC.

This clonotype occurred a few times. The J gene is TRBJ1-5, the V gene TRBV4-2; no clear D gene. The V gene lost 7 bases and the J gene lost 0 bases, with 7 bases spanning the gap. The germline V gene has CDR1 LGHNA and CDR2 YNFKEQ. The CDR3 spans 13 residues. This CDR3 reads CASTPYSNQPQHF. For the CDR3, the DNA is TGTGCCAGCACCCCGTATAGCAATCAGCCCCAGCATTTT.

The rearrangement joins TRBV7-9 to TRBJ2-2; TRBD1 matches 10 bases. Germline CDR1 reads SEHNR; CDR2 reads FQNEAQ (reference sequence). The CDR3 covers 16 residues. V was pared by 4 bases and J by 1 base, with 3 bases of the junction left unmatched. CDR3 sequence reads: CASSSGTGENTGELFF. In nucleotides, the CDR3 is TGTGCCAGCAGCTCGGGGACAGGGGAGAACACCGGGGAGCTGTTTTTT.

This clonotype was recorded a few times. The rearrangement links TRBV9 to TRBJ2-5; no definite D call. This CDR3 is built from 15 residues. In germline, CDR1 is SGDLS, CDR2 YYNGEE. V gave up 0 bases and J gave up 4 bases, with 13 bases separating them. CDR3 in amino acids: CASSVVGSPVETQYF. The CDR3 nucleotides read TGTGCCAGCAGCGTAGTTGGATCCCCCGTAGAGACCCAGTACTTC.

V usage is TRBV4-2 and J usage is TRBJ1-4, with unresolved D. There are 17 residues in the CDR3. Trimming removed 0 bases at V and 3 bases at J, with 14 bases between. Looked up from germline, CDR1 is LGHNA and CDR2 is YNFKEQ. CDR3 nucleotides: TGTGCCAGCAGCCAAGAATGGGTCAGCAGATCTAATGAAAAACTGTTTTTT. Translating gives CASSQEWVSRSNEKLFF.

V is TRBV6-2 or TRBV6-3 and J is TRBJ1-4; D unresolved. The CDR3 covers 12 residues. Germline lookup yields CDR1 MNHEY and CDR2 SVGEGT. V lost 4 bases, J lost 7 bases, and 7 bases lay in between. CDR3 sequence reads: CASSWEGEKLFF. The CDR3, as DNA: TGTGCCAGCAGTTGGGAAGGTGAAAAACTGTTTTTT.

This sequence joins TRBV7-9 and TRBJ2-3, with D tentatively TRBD1 (6 bases). Germline V gives CDR1 SEHNR, CDR2 FQNEAQ (reference sequence). This CDR3 region has 16 residues. Trimming took off 5 bases at V and 5 bases at J, with 20 bases between the two ends. CDR3 sequence (DNA): TGTGCCAGCAGCCCCAGGACAGCCTCGCATTTAGATACGCAGTATTTT. Protein product: CASSPRTASHLDTQYF.

The chain is built from TRBV4-2 and TRBJ2-7, with 9 bases lining up with TRBD1. From germline, CDR1 is LGHNA and CDR2 YNFKEQ. This CDR3 has 14 amino acids. The V segment lost 4 bases and the J segment 3 bases; nucleotides outside the gene matches: 4. CDR3 in DNA: TGTGCCAGCAGCCCGGACAGGGGCCTCTACGAGCAGTACTTC. Translation: CASSPDRGLYEQYF.

The rearrangement joins TRBV2 to TRBJ1-1; weak D call: TRBD1 (5 bases). In germline, CDR1 is SNHLY, CDR2 FYNNEI. CDR3 length: 15 amino acids. V lost 4 bases, J lost 6 bases, and 18 bases lay in between. In DNA, the CDR3 is TGTGCCAGCAGTGGCGCGGGGGGGAGTGTCGCTGAAGCTTTCTTT. Its protein is CASSGAGGSVAEAFF.

This chain joins TRBV7-2 and TRBJ1-2; TRBD1 matches 8 bases. V trimming: 6 bases; J trimming: 8 bases; junction bases outside the gene matches: 11. This CDR3 spans 14 amino acids. Per the germline V gene, CDR1 is SGHTA and CDR2 is FQGNSA. CDR3 residues: CASSKPGRGRGYTF. CDR3 bases: TGTGCCAGCAGTAAACCTGGCAGGGGGCGAGGCTACACCTTC. Using reference TRBV7-2 and TRBJ1-2 for the parts outside the CDR3, the full variable domain is GAGVSQSPSNKVTEKGKDVELRCDPISGHTALYWYRQSLGQGLEFLIYFQGNSAPDKSGLPSDRFSAERTGGSVSTLTIQRTQQEDSAVYLCASSKPGRGRGYTFGSGTRLTVV.

This sequence joins TRBV9 and TRBJ1-2, with unresolved D. This CDR3 has 13 residues. Germline CDR1 and CDR2: SGDLS and YYNGEE. Trimming left V 0 bases short and J 6 bases short, with 9 bases between. The CDR3 bases are TGTGCCAGCAGCGTAGAACCGGATGATGGCTACACCTTC. Protein product: CASSVEPDDGYTF.

The V call is TRBV6-5, the J call TRBJ2-7; D is uncertain. Germline CDR1 MNHEY, CDR2 SVGAGI. This CDR3 spans 13 amino acids. V was shortened by 5 bases and J by 2 bases, with 10 bases between the two germline ends. The CDR3 is CASSEVWTYEQYF. The DNA of the CDR3 is TGTGCCAGCAGTGAAGTTTGGACCTACGAGCAGTACTTC.

The CDR3 nucleotides read TGTGCCAGCAGTCCCGATAGCGGTACGGCCTACGAGCAGTACTTC. This codes for CASSPDSGTAYEQYF. The chain joins TRBV12-3 or TRBV12-4 to TRBJ2-7, with D perhaps TRBD2 (6 bases). This CDR3 comprises 15 residues. V dropped 5 bases and J dropped 2 bases, with 16 bases sitting between them.

The V and J genes are TRBV5-5 and TRBJ2-6; D uncertain. Germline lookup yields CDR1 SGHKS and CDR2 YYEKEE (reference sequence). The CDR3 extends over 14 amino acids. Trimming shortened V by 4 bases and J by 6 bases, and 11 bases separated the two germline ends. This chain's CDR3 is CASSQDPPANVLTF. CDR3 coding DNA: TGTGCCAGCAGCCAGGACCCCCCGGCCAACGTCCTGACTTTC. Drawing the rest from reference TRBV5-5 and TRBJ2-6, the complete variable domain is DAGVTQSPTHLIKTRGQQVTLRCSPISGHKSVSWYQQVLGQGPQFIFQYYEKEERGRGNFPDRFSARQFPNYSSELNVNALLLGDSALYLCASSQDPPANVLTFGAGSRLTVL.

CDR3: CASSIGAYEQFF. In DNA form, the CDR3 reads TGCGCCAGCAGCATCGGGGCCTATGAGCAGTTCTTC. The J gene is TRBJ2-1, the V gene TRBV5-1; possibly TRBD1 or TRBD2 for D (5 bases each). The CDR3 has 12 amino acids. Trimming shortened V by 4 bases and J by 8 bases, and 10 bases separated the two germline ends. The germline CDR1 and CDR2 sequences are SGHRS and YFSETQ.

This clonotype was seen once. The chain recombines TRBV6-2 or TRBV6-3 with TRBJ2-7, with 8 bases aligning to TRBD1. V was pared by 4 bases and J by 2 bases, with 10 bases of the junction left unmatched. The CDR3 extends over 16 amino acids. Per the germline V gene, CDR1 is MNHEY and CDR2 is SVGEGT. The CDR3 is CASSSRDRRFAYEQYF. The CDR3 DNA is TGTGCCAGCAGTTCACGGGACAGGAGGTTTGCCTACGAGCAGTACTTC.